What follows are 19 T cell receptor beta chains derived from one specimen sequenced in a study of CXCR3-negative and CXCR3-positive naive CD8 T cells. Whole-study findings and limits: TRB CDR3s of CXCR3-positive naive cells were more hydrophobic than those of CXCR3-negative naive cells.

Antigen specificity for these receptors is unknown. The libraries of TRB cDNA were prepared using 5' RACE with UMI labels. TCRdb re-called the 5' RACE reads and gives one entry per CDR3 protein, without DNA. The repertoire shows over 55,000 distinct CDR3 sequences; the top ten hold roughly 0.58%. What was sequenced was naive CXCR3+ CD8+ T cells from blood. Noted subset: CD45RO-CCR7+CD27+CD95- naive CD8+ T cells expressing CXCR3 (TNR3+). All receptors derive from a human donor in good health. Some clones in this sample may be carry-over from other donors' samples.

The chain has TRBV6-5 and TRBJ2-4; TCRdb's assignment of TRBD1 cannot be checked, as there is no DNA. From germline, CDR1 is MNHEY and CDR2 SVGAGI. This CDR3 contains 18 residues. The CDR3 sequence: CASSYSPGGGLAKNIQYF.

This chain connects TRBV7-9 to TRBJ1-1; the TCRdb D gene call, TRBD1, has no DNA to confirm it. The CDR3 is 15 residues long. From germline, CDR1 is SEHNR and CDR2 FQNEAQ (reference sequence). This CDR3 is CASSSSGTANTEAFF.

The chain combines TRBV4-1 with TRBJ2-2; TCRdb returns TRBD1, unconfirmable since there is no DNA. The length of the CDR3 is 15 residues. Germline values: CDR1 MGHRA, CDR2 YSYEKL. CDR3 sequence reads: CASSLTRGGRRELFF.

The rearrangement joins TRBV10-3 to TRBJ2-7; TCRdb proposes TRBD1, but this gene call is untestable without DNA. The germline V gene encodes CDR1 ENHRY and CDR2 SYGVKD. The CDR3 extends over 14 amino acids. The chain's CDR3 is CAIRGGQGPYEQYF.

The gene calls are TRBV4-1 and TRBJ2-1; without DNA, the TCRdb call of TRBD1 cannot be checked. The CDR3 extends over 16 amino acids. Germline V gene sequence: CDR1 MGHRA, CDR2 YSYEKL. The CDR3 is CASSHHGQNPYNEQFF.

The chain uses TRBV6-5 and TRBJ1-1; TCRdb's assignment of TRBD1 cannot be checked, as there is no DNA. Germline-derived CDR1 and CDR2 are MNHEY and SVGAGI. The CDR3 totals 16 residues. Here the CDR3 reads CASSYDRIEMSTEAFF.

The rearrangement joins TRBV7-6 to TRBJ2-1; there is no DNA to check the TCRdb D call of TRBD2. The CDR3 consists of 13 residues. The V gene's germline CDR1 is SGHVS and CDR2 FNYEAQ. The CDR3 here is CASTHGGLGEQFF.

The chain uses TRBV4-2 and TRBJ2-3. The CDR3 length is 14 residues. From germline, CDR1 is LGHNA and CDR2 YNFKEQ. CDR3 residues: CASSQEAASYAQYF.

The CDR3 is CSAPPYNEQFF. The chain is built from TRBV20-1 and TRBJ2-1. CDR1 is DFQATT, CDR2 SNEGSKA, per germline (reference sequence). The CDR3 extends over 11 amino acids.

The chain recombines TRBV28 with TRBJ2-7; TCRdb's D call of TRBD1 is untestable without DNA. The CDR3 runs 14 residues. Germline values: CDR1 MDHEN, CDR2 SYDVKM. The CDR3 protein is CASSPPEVAYEQYF.

This CDR3 reads CASSLRDRSTDTQYF. The chain has TRBV12-3 or TRBV12-4 and TRBJ2-3; there is no DNA to check the TCRdb D call of TRBD1. The CDR3 totals 15 residues.

V is TRBV5-1 and J is TRBJ2-7; without DNA, the TCRdb call of TRBD1 cannot be checked. The CDR3 is 15 residues long. The germline CDR1 and CDR2 sequences are SGHRS and YFSETQ. CDR3: CASSALGQLTYEQYF.

V gene TRBV24-1 combines with J gene TRBJ2-1; without DNA, the TCRdb call of TRBD1 cannot be checked. The V gene's germline CDR1 is KGHDR and CDR2 SFDVKD. This CDR3 spans 17 amino acids. The CDR3 is CATSGGTAGPTYNEQFF.

The chain has TRBV7-2 and TRBJ2-3; TCRdb returns TRBD1, unconfirmable since there is no DNA. Germline CDR1 reads SGHTA; CDR2 reads FQGNSA. This CDR3 comprises 16 residues. The CDR3 loop is CASDYLGQGFADTQYF.

The gene calls are TRBV12-3 or TRBV12-4 and TRBJ1-1. The CDR3 loop spans 14 amino acids. CDR3 protein: CASSLNKGLTEAFF.

The chain combines TRBV7-6 with TRBJ2-5; TCRdb outputs TRBD1, but without DNA this stays unchecked. The CDR3 has 14 amino acids. The V gene's germline CDR1 is SGHVS and CDR2 FNYEAQ. This CDR3 is CASSLAGGHETQYF.

This chain links TRBV29-1 with TRBJ1-4; TCRdb calls TRBD1, which cannot be checked without DNA. The CDR3 is made up of 14 amino acids. Germline V gene sequence: CDR1 SQVTM, CDR2 ANQGSEA. CDR3 in amino acids: CSVDGTGGDEKLFF.

This chain joins TRBV27 and TRBJ2-7; the TCRdb call, TRBD2, lacks DNA for checking. The CDR3 spans 12 residues. CDR1 and CDR2 (germline): MNHEY, SMNVEV (reference sequence). CDR3: CASSEGNYEQYF.

The chain combines TRBV7-8 with TRBJ2-1; TCRdb gives TRBD2 as the D gene, but with no DNA this cannot be confirmed. This CDR3 is built from 16 residues. Germline CDR1 is SGHVS and CDR2 is FQNEAQ. The CDR3 region is CASSWTSGGGWDEQFF.